These T cell receptor beta chains were read from a single sample in a study of T cells in localized non-small cell lung cancer. Some clones are missing from TCRdb's copy, which holds only in-frame ones; the method was immunoSEQ multiplex PCR. Here the sample spans 30,000 to 45,000 clones, 85% to 95% being singletons. Sequenced here: peripheral blood, sampled before any cancer treatment. All receptors come from a female donor older than 55 with stage I lung adenocarcinoma. CDR3s include the opening cysteine and the closing phenylalanine or tryptophan. A D gene is named only where the DNA matches it firmly.

j_call | v_call | d_call | cdr3_aa | cdr3_nt
TRBJ1-4 | TRBV19 | - | CASRAAGRGVNEKLFF | TGTGCCAGTAGGGCCGCCGGGCGGGGCGTTAATGAAAAACTGTTTTTT
TRBJ2-2 | TRBV5-4 | TRBD1 | CASSFYGKGQRNTGELFF | TGTGCCAGCAGCTTTTACGGCAAGGGACAGAGGAACACCGGGGAGCTGTTTTTT
TRBJ2-1 | TRBV7-2 | TRBD1 | CASSRRTGWHNEQFF | TGTGCCAGCAGCCGACGGACAGGCTGGCACAATGAGCAGTTCTTC
TRBJ2-2 | TRBV19 | TRBD1 | CASSMTGDTGELFF | TGTGCCAGTAGCATGACAGGGGACACCGGGGAGCTGTTTTTT
TRBJ1-4 | TRBV19 | - | CASSIFAGEGEKLFF | TGTGCCAGTAGTATTTTCGCAGGGGAGGGTGAAAAACTGTTTTTT
TRBJ2-7 | TRBV29-1 | - | CSVVPFTGRNEQYF | TGCAGCGTTGTCCCATTCACAGGGCGCAACGAGCAGTACTTC
TRBJ2-2 | TRBV14 | - | CASSQVHGVLGELFF | TGTGCCAGCAGCCAAGTGCATGGGGTCTTAGGGGAGCTGTTTTTT
TRBJ1-5 | TRBV11-2 | - | CASSLEGGNQPQHF | TGTGCCAGCAGCTTAGAGGGGGGCAATCAGCCCCAGCATTTT
TRBJ1-4 | TRBV6-1 | - | CASSVQGLEKLFF | TGTGCCAGCAGTGTTCAGGGCCTTGAAAAACTGTTTTTT
TRBJ2-2 | TRBV11-2 | - | CASSLGFGELFF | TGTGCCAGCAGCTTAGGTTTCGGGGAGCTGTTTTTT